The rows below give T cell receptor beta chains drawn from one sample of a study of monozygotic twins with cystic fibrosis. Some clones are missing from TCRdb's copy, which holds only in-frame ones; the method was immunoSEQ multiplex PCR. The table shows more than 11,000 clones, with approximately 90% occurring only once. The source material was blood. These receptors all stem from a boy aged 5 to 17 with cystic fibrosis. Both conserved end residues are trimmed from each CDR3. The order of the fields is CDR3 protein, V gene, J gene.

CDR3 protein: ASSLRQDMEPYEQY
V gene: TRBV5-4
J gene: TRBJ2-7

CDR3 protein: ASSLLFRGRNTEAF
V gene: TRBV18
J gene: TRBJ1-1

CDR3 protein: ASSLQASSGANVLT
V gene: TRBV5-1
J gene: TRBJ2-6

CDR3 protein: ASSFFRTGGKRQPQH
V gene: TRBV28
J gene: TRBJ1-5

CDR3 protein: ASWQGADTGELF
V gene: TRBV2
J gene: TRBJ2-2

CDR3 protein: ASSLVGTGGTEAF
V gene: TRBV7-8
J gene: TRBJ1-1

CDR3 protein: ASSPTSGLSGELF
V gene: TRBV18
J gene: TRBJ2-2

CDR3 protein: ASSLFGAEPYEQY
V gene: TRBV27
J gene: TRBJ2-7

CDR3 protein: ASSPGQNTGELF
V gene: TRBV5-1
J gene: TRBJ2-2

CDR3 protein: ASSEDRGGNNEQF
V gene: TRBV6-1
J gene: TRBJ2-1

CDR3 protein: ASSLAPSEADSPLH
V gene: TRBV7-9
J gene: TRBJ1-6